The 13 T cell receptor beta chains below were found in one sample sequenced in a study of cytomegalovirus exposure and HLA in healthy donors. Primers included in the PCR were 60 Vbeta and 13 Jbeta primers. Only in-frame clones appear in the TCRdb table, and some are missing; sequencing was by immunoSEQ multiplex PCR. The sample holds 200,000 or so clones, approximately 84% seen once. Source material: PBMCs. Source of these receptors: a boy aged 5-17 years in good health and CMV-seronegative.

The chain has TRBV27 and TRBJ1-6, with 7 bases aligning to TRBD1. After removal of 3 bases from V and 12 bases from J, the junction contained 8 bases not matched to a gene. CDR1 and CDR2 (germline): MNHEY, SMNVEV (reference sequence). The CDR3 runs to 14 residues. Here the CDR3 DNA reads TGTGCCAGCAGTTTTTCGGCAGGGGGAAAACCCCTCCACTTT. It encodes CASSFSAGGKPLHF.

This clone showed up just a few times. The chain employs TRBV9 and TRBJ2-2, with TRBD2 as a possible D gene (5 bases). Germline values: CDR1 SGDLS, CDR2 YYNGEE. V gave up 4 bases and J gave up 9 bases, with 10 bases separating them. The CDR3 sequence is 12 residues long. CDR3 sequence reads: CASSRWERELFF. CDR3 nucleotide sequence: TGTGCCAGCAGCCGGTGGGAGCGGGAGCTGTTTTTT.

The chain couples TRBV11-2 to TRBJ2-7; TRBD1 aligns across 8 bases. Germline CDR1 is SGHAT and CDR2 is FQNNGV. The CDR3 loop spans 14 amino acids. The V segment lost 1 base and the J segment 5 bases; nucleotides outside the gene matches: 4. In DNA, the CDR3 is TGTGCCAGCAGCTTAGTTCTCAGGGGGCACGAGCAGTACTTC. Amino acids: CASSLVLRGHEQYF.

CDR3 residues: CASSFPASGLGGQPQHF. The CDR3, as DNA: TGTGCCAGCAGTTTCCCCGCCAGCGGCTTAGGGGGCCAGCCCCAGCATTTT. This chain uses TRBV28 with TRBJ1-5; 7 bases fit TRBD1. This CDR3 has 17 residues. Per the germline V gene, CDR1 is MDHEN and CDR2 is SYDVKM. V shed 3 bases and J 7 bases; nucleotides not matched to a gene: 15.

The chain has TRBV28 and TRBJ2-1, with 9 bases matching TRBD2. Looked up from germline, CDR1 is MDHEN and CDR2 is SYDVKM. The CDR3 spans 15 residues. V lost 3 bases, J lost 7 bases, and 7 bases stayed unmatched. CDR3 nucleotide sequence: TGTGCCAGCAGTTTGGCGGGAGGGCCCTTAAATGAGCAGTTCTTC. The encoded protein is CASSLAGGPLNEQFF.

The chain links TRBV11-1 to TRBJ2-1; D gene uncertain. Per the germline V gene, CDR1 is SGHAT and CDR2 is FQDESV (reference sequence). CDR3 length equals 13 residues. V was cut by 5 bases and J by 7 bases, with 12 bases left in between. The CDR3 reads CASSAGVGNEQFF. CDR3 bases: TGTGCCAGCAGCGCAGGTGTTGGGAATGAGCAGTTCTTC. The full variable domain, in which reference TRBV11-1 and TRBJ2-1 provide the parts outside the CDR3, is EAEVAQSPRYKITEKSQAVAFWCDPISGHATLYWYRQILGQGPELLVQFQDESVVDDSQLPKDRFSAERLKGVDSTLKIQPAELGDSAMYLCASSAGVGNEQFFGPGTRLTVL.

The chain recombines TRBV4-3 with TRBJ2-1; 9 positions agree with TRBD1. CDR1 and CDR2 from the germline V gene are LGHNA and YSLEER. With V trimmed by 4 bases and J by 5 bases, 6 bases remained unmatched. The CDR3 is 15 amino acids. The CDR3 sequence is CASSLEGTGNNEQFF. In DNA, the CDR3 is TGCGCCAGCAGCCTCGAGGGGACAGGGAACAATGAGCAGTTCTTC.

The CDR3 protein is CSVDLATQYF. In nucleotides, the CDR3 is TGCAGCGTTGATCTAGCCACCCAGTACTTC. The chain carries TRBV29-1 and TRBJ2-5; tentatively, D is TRBD2 (5 bases). Germline loops: CDR1 SQVTM, CDR2 ANQGSEA. V lost 3 bases and J 8 bases, leaving 7 bases between the germline ends. The CDR3 totals 10 residues.

The chain carries TRBV4-3 and TRBJ2-1, with 9 bases aligning to TRBD2. The V segment lost 3 bases and the J segment 4 bases; nucleotides outside the gene matches: 7. Per germline, CDR1 LGHNA and CDR2 YSLEER. CDR3 length: 16 residues. The CDR3 bases are TGCGCCAGCAGCCAGGTGCTAGCGGGATCTTACAATGAGCAGTTCTTC. Protein: CASSQVLAGSYNEQFF.

Only one count was recorded for this clone. This sequence joins TRBV7-6 and TRBJ1-6; 10 nucleotides match TRBD1. This CDR3 is 13 amino acids long. After removal of 5 bases from V and 9 bases from J, the junction contained 1 base not matched to a gene. Looked up from germline, CDR1 is SGHVS and CDR2 is FNYEAQ. CDR3 in DNA: TGTGCCAGCAGCGGGACAGGGGCTTCACCCCTCCACTTT. Translation gives CASSGTGASPLHF.

CDR3 residues: CASSILREELFF. CDR3 nucleotides: TGTGCCAGCAGCATTCTAAGGGAGGAACTGTTTTTT. V and J are TRBV7-2 and TRBJ1-4; D is ambiguous. The CDR3 is made up of 12 amino acids. Germline assignment: CDR1 SGHTA and CDR2 FQGNSA. Trimming took 5 bases from V and 12 from J, leaving 13 bases between them.

The chain has TRBV5-1 and TRBJ2-1; TRBD2 matches at 7 bases. Trimming took 1 base from V and 7 from J; bases not matched to a gene: 8. The CDR3 is made up of 15 amino acids. Germline V gene sequence: CDR1 SGHRS, CDR2 YFSETQ. CDR3 in amino acids: CASSLRGDGGNEQFF. Written as DNA, the CDR3 is TGCGCCAGCAGCTTGAGAGGGGACGGGGGGAATGAGCAGTTCTTC.

V gene TRBV6-5 combines with J gene TRBJ2-7, with D perhaps matching TRBD1 (6 bases). Germline lookup yields CDR1 MNHEY and CDR2 SVGAGI. CDR3 size: 13 residues. The V end lost 7 bases, the J end lost 2 bases, and 12 bases lay between the germline ends. CDR3 bases: TGTGCCAGCACTACCGACAGGACCTACGAGCAGTACTTC. Protein sequence: CASTTDRTYEQYF.